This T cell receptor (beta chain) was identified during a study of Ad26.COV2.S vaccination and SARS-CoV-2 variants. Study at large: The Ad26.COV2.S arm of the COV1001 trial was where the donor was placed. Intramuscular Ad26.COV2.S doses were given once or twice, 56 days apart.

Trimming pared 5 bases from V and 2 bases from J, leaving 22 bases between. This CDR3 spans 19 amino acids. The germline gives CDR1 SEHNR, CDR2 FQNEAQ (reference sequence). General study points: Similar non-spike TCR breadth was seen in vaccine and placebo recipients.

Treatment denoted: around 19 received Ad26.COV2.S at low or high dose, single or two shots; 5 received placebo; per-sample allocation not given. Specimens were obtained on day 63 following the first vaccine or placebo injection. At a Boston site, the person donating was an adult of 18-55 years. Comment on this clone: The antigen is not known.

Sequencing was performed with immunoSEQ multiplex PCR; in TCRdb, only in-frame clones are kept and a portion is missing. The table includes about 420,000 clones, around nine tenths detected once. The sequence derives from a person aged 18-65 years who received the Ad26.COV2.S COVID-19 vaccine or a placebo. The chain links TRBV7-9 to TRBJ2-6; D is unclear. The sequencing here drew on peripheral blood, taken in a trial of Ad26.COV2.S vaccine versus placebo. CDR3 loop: CASSGWTYDWVPGANVLTF. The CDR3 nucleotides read TGTGCCAGCAGCGGATGGACGTACGATTGGGTTCCTGGGGCCAACGTCCTGACTTTC.